The 31 T cell receptor beta chains listed next were all sequenced from one sample in a study of long-term antiretroviral therapy in people with HIV. The libraries were made with immunoSEQ v3.0 at survey level. TCRdb keeps only in-frame clones here, not all; method: immunoSEQ multiplex PCR. Here the sample spans around 30,000 clones, about 95% being singletons. Specimen: unsorted PBMCs, collected 5.3 years after starting antiretroviral therapy. The receptors were sampled from a man aged 25-45 years with HIV.

This chain joins TRBV7-9 and TRBJ2-1; 10 bases are shared with TRBD2. The germline V gene encodes CDR1 SEHNR and CDR2 FQNEAQ (reference sequence). The V gene end was trimmed by 6 bases and the J gene end by 9 bases; junction bases not matched to a gene: 17. The CDR3 consists of 17 residues. CDR3 sequence: CASREDMSGRASGEQFF. The CDR3 DNA reads TGTGCCAGCAGGGAAGATATGAGCGGGAGGGCCTCTGGTGAGCAGTTCTTC.

J is TRBJ1-1 and V is TRBV5-4; no reliable D call. Germline CDR1 reads SGHNT; CDR2 reads YYREEE (reference sequence). V lost 0 bases to trimming and J lost 3 bases, with 6 bases between them. The length of the CDR3 is 13 residues. CDR3 sequence (DNA): TGTGCCAGCAGCTTGGACAGAGACACTGAAGCTTTCTTT. Protein: CASSLDRDTEAFF.

The chain uses TRBV27 and TRBJ1-5; 10 bases map to TRBD1. In germline, CDR1 is MNHEY, CDR2 SMNVEV (reference sequence). V lost 7 bases and J lost 2; bases outside the gene matches: 5. This CDR3 is built from 15 residues. The CDR3 sequence: CASKPGQGRNQPQHF. CDR3 sequence (DNA): TGTGCCAGCAAACCGGGACAGGGGCGCAATCAGCCCCAGCATTTT.

J is TRBJ1-5 and V is TRBV19; no reliable D call. CDR3 length equals 15 residues. The V end was cut by 8 bases, the J end by 3 bases, with 17 bases between. Germline values: CDR1 LNHDA, CDR2 SQIVND (reference sequence). CDR3 region: CASRVLGGLNQPQHF. The DNA of the CDR3 is TGTGCCAGTCGAGTATTGGGCGGCCTCAATCAGCCCCAGCATTTT.

V usage is TRBV7-2 and J usage is TRBJ2-3, with 12 bases fitting TRBD1. The CDR3 covers 16 residues. The trim removed 1 base at V and 6 bases at J, leaving 5 bases unmatched. Per the germline V gene, CDR1 is SGHTA and CDR2 is FQGNSA. CDR3 nucleotides: TGTGCCAGCAGCTTAGGGGACAGGGGGCTTTGGGATACGCAGTATTTT. It translates to CASSLGDRGLWDTQYF.

A single count supports this clone. V gene TRBV25-1 combines with J gene TRBJ2-5; TRBD2 is a possible D gene (7 bases). The CDR3 totals 16 residues. Germline CDR1 is MGHDK and CDR2 is SYGVNS. Trimming took 1 base from V and 3 from J, leaving 15 bases between them. CDR3 region: CASSEWDGGRKETQYF. In DNA, the CDR3 is TGTGCCAGCAGTGAATGGGACGGGGGGCGGAAAGAGACCCAGTACTTC.

The chain employs TRBV5-4 and TRBJ1-2; TRBD1 matches 7 bases. The CDR3 has 14 amino acids. The V segment lost 4 bases and the J segment 3 bases; nucleotides outside the gene matches: 6. CDR1 is SGHNT and CDR2 is YYREEE in the germline V gene (reference sequence). The CDR3, as DNA: TGTGCCAGCAGCCCCTGGGACAGCCACTATGGCTACACCTTC. This encodes CASSPWDSHYGYTF.

V and J are TRBV30 and TRBJ2-7; D uncertain. The CDR3 runs to 11 residues. The ends were cut back, 5 bases at V and 6 bases at J, with 11 bases in the middle. Looked up from germline, CDR1 is GTSNPN and CDR2 is SVGIG (reference sequence). CDR3 protein: CAWAAGSEQYF. CDR3 DNA: TGTGCCTGGGCCGCTGGAAGCGAGCAGTACTTC. Complete variable domain (other parts from reference TRBV30 and TRBJ2-7): SQTIHQWPATLVQPVGSPLSLECTVEGTSNPNLYWYRQAAGRGLQLLFYSVGIGQISSEVPQNLSASRPQDRQFILSSKKLLLSDSGFYLCAWAAGSEQYFGPGTRLTVT.

This clone was observed once. This rearrangement joins TRBV7-3 to TRBJ2-2; no definite D call. This CDR3 has 15 amino acids. CDR1 and CDR2 from the germline V gene are SGHTA and FQGTGA. Trimming removed 0 bases at V and 3 bases at J, with 8 bases between. The CDR3 DNA reads TGTGCCAGCAGCTTAACCGGCCGAGACACCGGGGAGCTGTTTTTT. It is translated as CASSLTGRDTGELFF.

The chain has TRBV6-6 and TRBJ2-5, with D maybe TRBD2 (5 bases). V lost 7 bases and J 0 bases, leaving 18 bases between the germline ends. The CDR3 totals 16 residues. Germline CDR1 MNHNY, CDR2 SVGAGI (reference sequence). The chain's CDR3 is CASTPPEGAYQETQYF. CDR3 DNA: TGTGCCAGCACCCCCCCCGAGGGTGCGTACCAAGAGACCCAGTACTTC.

V usage is TRBV7-2 and J usage is TRBJ2-7; D is ambiguous. V dropped 6 bases and J dropped 5 bases, with 8 bases sitting between them. Germline CDR1 and CDR2: SGHTA and FQGNSA. CDR3 length: 11 amino acids. Written as DNA, the CDR3 is TGTGCCAGCAGTATAGCCCACGAGCAGTACTTC. It translates to CASSIAHEQYF.

The chain joins TRBV27 to TRBJ2-7; D gene uncertain. The V gene's germline CDR1 is MNHEY and CDR2 SMNVEV (reference sequence). V was pared by 1 base and J by 2 bases, with 9 bases between. The CDR3 is made up of 14 amino acids. The CDR3 DNA reads TGTGCCAGCAGTTTATTTCTAACCGCCTACGAGCAGTACTTC. The encoded protein is CASSLFLTAYEQYF.

The chain has TRBV5-6 and TRBJ2-6, with unresolved D. Germline values: CDR1 SGHDT, CDR2 YYEEEE. V was trimmed by 2 bases and J by 2 bases, leaving 8 bases between them. The CDR3 totals 15 residues. CDR3 sequence (DNA): TGTGCCAGCAGCTTTTGGTATACTGGGGCCAACGTCCTGACTTTC. Its translation: CASSFWYTGANVLTF.

This clone was seen just once. V gene TRBV4-3 combines with J gene TRBJ1-1; D gene uncertain. The CDR3 spans 15 residues. Germline lookup yields CDR1 LGHNA and CDR2 YSLEER. Trimming pared 2 bases from V and 4 bases from J, leaving 14 bases between. The DNA for the CDR3 is TGCGCCAGCAGCCAACCCTCAGGTTCGGCCACTGAAGCTTTCTTT. This translates into CASSQPSGSATEAFF.

The rearrangement links TRBV5-1 to TRBJ2-7; D remains unclear. The CDR3 spans 11 residues. CDR1 and CDR2 (germline): SGHRS, YFSETQ. Trimming shortened V by 4 bases and J by 6 bases, and 8 bases separated the two germline ends. CDR3 sequence reads: CASSHGLEQYF. The CDR3 DNA follows: TGCGCCAGCAGCCATGGGCTCGAGCAGTACTTC.

The V gene is TRBV29-1, the J gene TRBJ2-5, with D tentatively TRBD1 or TRBD2 (5 bases each). The ends were cut back, 4 bases at V and 4 bases at J, with 16 bases in the middle. The germline V gene has CDR1 SQVTM and CDR2 ANQGSEA. The CDR3 is made up of 14 amino acids. The CDR3 loop is CSVGGRGRGETQYF. CDR3 DNA sequence: TGCAGCGTTGGAGGACGGGGCCGGGGAGAGACCCAGTACTTC.

The rearrangement links TRBV5-6 to TRBJ1-2; the match to TRBD1 covers 9 bases. The CDR3 runs 16 residues. From germline, CDR1 is SGHDT and CDR2 YYEEEE. V shed 3 bases, J shed 5 bases, and the junction held 11 bases outside the gene matches. In DNA form, the CDR3 reads TGTGCCAGCAGCTCCGGACCGACAGGGGGTGGGTATGGCTACACCTTC. Amino acids: CASSSGPTGGGYGYTF. Full variable domain (outside the CDR3, taken from reference TRBV5-6 and TRBJ1-2): DAGVTQSPTHLIKTRGQQVTLRCSPKSGHDTVSWYQQALGQGPQFIFQYYEEEERQRGNFPDRFSGHQFPNYSSELNVNALLLGDSALYLCASSSGPTGGGYGYTFGSGTRLTVV.

The chain carries TRBV4-2 and TRBJ2-2; possibly TRBD2 for D (6 bases). Germline CDR1 reads LGHNA; CDR2 reads YNFKEQ. V was clipped by 0 bases and J by 4 bases, with 15 bases between them. The length of the CDR3 is 17 residues. The CDR3 DNA reads as TGTGCCAGCAGCCAAGAAGTTCTGGGCGGGGTCACCGGGGAGCTGTTTTTT. This translates into CASSQEVLGGVTGELFF.

The chain links TRBV27 to TRBJ2-5; D gene unclear. Germline V gives CDR1 MNHEY, CDR2 SMNVEV (reference sequence). The CDR3 loop spans 14 amino acids. V was trimmed by 5 bases and J by 2 bases, leaving 12 bases between them. The CDR3 coding sequence is TGTGCCAGCAGTATCTTTGGGGTTCAAGAGACCCAGTACTTC. This gives the protein CASSIFGVQETQYF.

This chain links TRBV5-6 with TRBJ2-5; D possibly corresponds to TRBD1 (5 bases). The DNA end lines up better with TRBJ2-7; the J call may be wrong. The CDR3 contains 14 residues. CDR1 and CDR2 from the germline V gene are SGHDT and YYEEEE. The CDR3 loop reads CASSLWQGGYEQYF. The CDR3 DNA reads TGTGCCAGCAGCTTGTGGCAGGGTGGGTACGAGCAGTACTTC.

The V call is TRBV7-9, the J call TRBJ1-2, with D uncertain. Germline V lookup: CDR1 SEHNR, CDR2 FQNEAQ (reference sequence). V dropped 5 bases and J dropped 8 bases, with 12 bases sitting between them. The CDR3 totals 12 residues. For the CDR3, the DNA is TGTGCCAGCAGCCAGGATATCGGGGGCTACACCTTC. It is translated as CASSQDIGGYTF.

V is TRBV2 and J is TRBJ1-1; tentative D call: TRBD1 (5 bases). CDR3 length: 15 residues. Germline V CDR1 and CDR2: SNHLY, FYNNEI. Trimming left V 4 bases short and J 4 bases short, with 16 bases between. This chain's CDR3 is CASSADSLGGTEAFF. The CDR3 DNA sequence: TGTGCCAGCAGTGCAGACAGCCTTGGAGGCACTGAAGCTTTCTTT.

The chain carries TRBV13 and TRBJ2-5, with 8 bases fitting TRBD2. The CDR3 spans 16 residues. Trimming cost V 5 bases and J 4 bases; bases outside gene matches: 12. Looked up from germline, CDR1 is PRHDT and CDR2 is FYEKMQ (reference sequence). DNA of the CDR3: TGTGCCAGCAGCCCGGGGGGGTACCGGAGGGGAGAGACCCAGTACTTC. Encoded protein: CASSPGGYRRGETQYF.

The chain has TRBV7-2 and TRBJ2-3; D is unclear. Trimming stripped 2 bases from V and 5 bases from J, with 8 bases between. This CDR3 region has 13 residues. The germline CDR1 and CDR2 sequences are SGHTA and FQGNSA. CDR3 protein: CASSLNLVDTQYF. The CDR3 nucleotides are TGTGCCAGCAGCTTAAATTTAGTAGATACGCAGTATTTT.

This chain links TRBV7-2 with TRBJ2-3, with D possibly TRBD2 on 6 matching bases. CDR3 length: 18 amino acids. V was cut by 1 base and J by 3 bases, with 20 bases left in between. CDR1 is SGHTA, CDR2 FQGNSA, per germline. The CDR3 sequence is CASSLGSTGGWGTDTQYF. In DNA form, the CDR3 reads TGTGCCAGCAGCTTAGGTTCCACCGGGGGATGGGGTACAGATACGCAGTATTTT. The complete variable domain, with remaining parts taken from reference TRBV7-2 and TRBJ2-3, reads GAGVSQSPSNKVTEKGKDVELRCDPISGHTALYWYRQSLGQGLEFLIYFQGNSAPDKSGLPSDRFSAERTGGSVSTLTIQRTQQEDSAVYLCASSLGSTGGWGTDTQYFGPGTRLTVL.

This clone was recorded only once. The V call is TRBV5-1, the J call TRBJ1-1; no firm D call. V lost 2 bases and J 0 bases, leaving 8 bases between the germline ends. This CDR3 comprises 14 residues. Germline V gene lookup returns CDR1 SGHRS and CDR2 YFSETQ. The CDR3 sequence: CASSFTDMNTEAFF. CDR3 nucleotides: TGCGCCAGCAGCTTTACAGACATGAACACTGAAGCTTTCTTT.

The rearrangement links TRBV28 to TRBJ2-7; 12 bases agree with TRBD2. The CDR3 loop spans 14 amino acids. Trimming removed 5 bases from V and 5 bases from J; junction bases left unmatched: 4. In germline, CDR1 is MDHEN, CDR2 SYDVKM. The DNA for the CDR3 is TGTGCCAGCAGTCTAGCGGGAGGGCCACACGAGCAGTACTTC. Amino acid sequence: CASSLAGGPHEQYF. Complete variable domain (other parts from reference TRBV28 and TRBJ2-7): DVKVTQSSRYLVKRTGEKVFLECVQDMDHENMFWYRQDPGLGLRLIYFSYDVKMKEKGDIPEGYSVSREKKERFSLILESASTNQTSMYLCASSLAGGPHEQYFGPGTRLTVT.

The chain has TRBV5-6 and TRBJ1-6; D is possibly TRBD1 (6 bases). The CDR3 is made up of 14 amino acids. Germline-derived CDR1 and CDR2 are SGHDT and YYEEEE. Trimming removed 3 bases at V and 10 bases at J, with 14 bases between. CDR3 coding DNA: TGTGCCAGCAGCTCGGGGGACATGGCCTCACCCCTCCACTTT. This gives the protein CASSSGDMASPLHF.

The CDR3 here is CAWSTGLDAGELFF. For the CDR3, the DNA is TGTGCCTGGAGTACCGGACTAGATGCCGGGGAGCTGTTTTTT. The genes are TRBV30 and TRBJ2-2; TRBD2 aligns across 7 bases. V shed 2 bases and J 6 bases; nucleotides not matched to a gene: 6. The CDR3 length is 14 residues. From germline, CDR1 is GTSNPN and CDR2 SVGIG (reference sequence). Combining the CDR3 with reference TRBV30 and TRBJ2-2 gives the whole variable domain SQTIHQWPATLVQPVGSPLSLECTVEGTSNPNLYWYRQAAGRGLQLLFYSVGIGQISSEVPQNLSASRPQDRQFILSSKKLLLSDSGFYLCAWSTGLDAGELFFGEGSRLTVL.

The rearrangement joins TRBV4-1 to TRBJ2-3; D is ambiguous. The CDR3 is made up of 15 amino acids. Germline V gene sequence: CDR1 MGHRA, CDR2 YSYEKL. Trimming cost V 1 base and J 0 bases, with 8 bases left between them. For the CDR3, the DNA is TGCGCCAGCAGCCAAGTCCTTTGGAGCACAGATACGCAGTATTTT. This gives the protein CASSQVLWSTDTQYF.

This chain links TRBV5-6 with TRBJ2-2, with TRBD1 as a possible D gene (5 bases). Germline V CDR1 and CDR2: SGHDT, YYEEEE. V was trimmed by 2 bases and J by 2 bases, leaving 13 bases between them. The CDR3 totals 16 residues. The CDR3 DNA reads as TGTGCCAGCAGCTTAAGGCAGGACATTAACACCGGGGAGCTGTTTTTT. This sequence encodes CASSLRQDINTGELFF. Combining the CDR3 with reference TRBV5-6 and TRBJ2-2 gives the whole variable domain DAGVTQSPTHLIKTRGQQVTLRCSPKSGHDTVSWYQQALGQGPQFIFQYYEEEERQRGNFPDRFSGHQFPNYSSELNVNALLLGDSALYLCASSLRQDINTGELFFGEGSRLTVL.